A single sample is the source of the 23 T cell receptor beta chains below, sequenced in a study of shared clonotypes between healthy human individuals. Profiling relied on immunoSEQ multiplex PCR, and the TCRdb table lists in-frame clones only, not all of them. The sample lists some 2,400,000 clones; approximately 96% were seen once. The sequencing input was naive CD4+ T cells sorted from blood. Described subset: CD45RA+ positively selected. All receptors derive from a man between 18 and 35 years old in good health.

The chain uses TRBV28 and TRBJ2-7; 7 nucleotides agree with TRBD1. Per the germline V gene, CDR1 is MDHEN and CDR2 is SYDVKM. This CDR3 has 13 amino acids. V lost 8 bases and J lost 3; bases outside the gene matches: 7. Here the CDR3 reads CASFRTGGYEQYF. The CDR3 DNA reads TGTGCCAGCTTTCGGACAGGAGGCTACGAGCAGTACTTC.

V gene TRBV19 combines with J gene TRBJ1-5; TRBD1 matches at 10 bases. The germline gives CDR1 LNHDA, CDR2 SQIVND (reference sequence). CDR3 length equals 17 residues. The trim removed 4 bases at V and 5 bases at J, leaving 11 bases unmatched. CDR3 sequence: CASSRDRGQEGHQPQHF. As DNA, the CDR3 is TGTGCCAGTAGTAGGGACAGGGGCCAAGAGGGTCATCAGCCCCAGCATTTT.

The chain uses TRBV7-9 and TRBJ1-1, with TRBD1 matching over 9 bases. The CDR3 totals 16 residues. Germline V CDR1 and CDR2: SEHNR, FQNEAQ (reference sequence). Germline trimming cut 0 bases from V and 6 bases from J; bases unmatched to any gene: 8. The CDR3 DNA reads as TGTGCCAGCAGCTTAGCCCGATGGGGACAGGGACCTGAAGCTTTCTTT. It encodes CASSLARWGQGPEAFF.

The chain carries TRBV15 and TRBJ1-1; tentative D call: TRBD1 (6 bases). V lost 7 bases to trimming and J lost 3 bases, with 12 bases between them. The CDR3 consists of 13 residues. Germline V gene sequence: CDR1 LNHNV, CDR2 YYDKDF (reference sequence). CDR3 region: CATTLRGDTEAFF. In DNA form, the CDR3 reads TGTGCCACCACCCTAAGGGGGGACACTGAAGCTTTCTTT.

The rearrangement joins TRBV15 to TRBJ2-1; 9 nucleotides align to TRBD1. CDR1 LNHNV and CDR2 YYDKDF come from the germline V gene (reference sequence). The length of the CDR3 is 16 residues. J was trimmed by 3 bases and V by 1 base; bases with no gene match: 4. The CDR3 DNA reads TGTGCCACCAGCAGAGCGACAGGGGGTGTCTACAATGAGCAGTTCTTC. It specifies CATSRATGGVYNEQFF.

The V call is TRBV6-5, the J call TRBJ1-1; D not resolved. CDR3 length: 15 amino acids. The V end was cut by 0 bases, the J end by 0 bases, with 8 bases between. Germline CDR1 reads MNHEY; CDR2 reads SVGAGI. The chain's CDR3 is CASSYSNMVNTEAFF. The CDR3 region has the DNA TGTGCCAGCAGTTACTCGAATATGGTGAACACTGAAGCTTTCTTT.

CDR3 nucleotides: TGTGCCATCAGTGAGTCGAGGGGTGTGTTGGACGAGCAGTACTTC. Protein product: CAISESRGVLDEQYF. The chain carries TRBV10-3 and TRBJ2-7, with D possibly being TRBD1 or TRBD2 (5 bases each). Trimming removed 0 bases at V and 5 bases at J, with 14 bases between. Germline CDR1 ENHRY, CDR2 SYGVKD. This CDR3 comprises 15 residues.

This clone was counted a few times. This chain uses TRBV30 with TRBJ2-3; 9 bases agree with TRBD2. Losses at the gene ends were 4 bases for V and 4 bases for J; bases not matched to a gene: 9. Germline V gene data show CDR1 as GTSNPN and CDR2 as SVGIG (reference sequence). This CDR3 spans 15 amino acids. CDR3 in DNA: TGTGCCTGGATCGGGCGGGGGGGCACCGCAGATACGCAGTATTTT. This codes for CAWIGRGGTADTQYF.

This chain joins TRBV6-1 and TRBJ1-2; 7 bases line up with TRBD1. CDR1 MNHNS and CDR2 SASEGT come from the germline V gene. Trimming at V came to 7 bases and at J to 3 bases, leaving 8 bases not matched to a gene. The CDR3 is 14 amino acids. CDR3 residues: CASKPPGQDYGYTF. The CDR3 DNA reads TGTGCCAGCAAACCCCCCGGACAGGACTATGGCTACACCTTC.

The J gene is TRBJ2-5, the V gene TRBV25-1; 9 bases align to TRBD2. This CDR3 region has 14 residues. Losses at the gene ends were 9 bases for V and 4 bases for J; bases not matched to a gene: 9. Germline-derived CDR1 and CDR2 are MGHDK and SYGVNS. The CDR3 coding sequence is TGTGCCAGTTCCCCAGCGGGAGGAATAGAGACCCAGTACTTC. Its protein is CASSPAGGIETQYF.

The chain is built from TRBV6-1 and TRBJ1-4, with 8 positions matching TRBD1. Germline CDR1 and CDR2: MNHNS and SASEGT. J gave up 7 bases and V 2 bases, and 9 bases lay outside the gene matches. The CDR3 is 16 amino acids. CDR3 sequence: CASSEMKRQGSEKLFF. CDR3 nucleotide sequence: TGTGCCAGCAGTGAAATGAAGCGACAGGGGAGTGAAAAACTGTTTTTT.

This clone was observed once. CDR3 coding DNA: TGTGCCAGCTCACCACCTAACAGGGCGGATCAGCCCCAGCATTTT. Encoded protein: CASSPPNRADQPQHF. The chain employs TRBV18 and TRBJ1-5; maybe TRBD1 (6 bases). CDR3 size: 15 residues. With 0 bases removed from V and 5 bases from J, the gap between germline ends came to 11 bases. Germline-derived CDR1 and CDR2 are KGHSH and LQKENI.

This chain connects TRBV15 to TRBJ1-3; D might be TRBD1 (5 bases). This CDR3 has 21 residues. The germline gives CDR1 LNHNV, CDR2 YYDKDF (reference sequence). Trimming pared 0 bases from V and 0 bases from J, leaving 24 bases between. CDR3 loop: CATSRDRPGTPWTFSGNTIYF. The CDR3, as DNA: TGTGCCACCAGCAGAGATCGTCCTGGGACCCCCTGGACCTTCTCTGGAAACACCATATATTTT. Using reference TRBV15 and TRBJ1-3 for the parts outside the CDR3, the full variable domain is DAMVIQNPRYQVTQFGKPVTLSCSQTLNHNVMYWYQQKSSQAPKLLFHYYDKDFNNEADTPDNFQSRRPNTSFCFLDIRSPGLGDTAMYLCATSRDRPGTPWTFSGNTIYFGEGSWLTVV.

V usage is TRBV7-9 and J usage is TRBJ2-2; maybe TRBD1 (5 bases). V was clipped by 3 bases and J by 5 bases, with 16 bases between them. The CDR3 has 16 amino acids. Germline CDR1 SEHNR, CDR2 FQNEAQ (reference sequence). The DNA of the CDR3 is TGTGCCAGCAGCTTTACCAGGGTCGACAGTACCGGGGAGCTGTTTTTT. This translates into CASSFTRVDSTGELFF. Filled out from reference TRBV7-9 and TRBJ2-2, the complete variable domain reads DTGVSQNPRHKITKRGQNVTFRCDPISEHNRLYWYRQTLGQGPEFLTYFQNEAQLEKSRLLSDRFSAERPKGSFSTLEIQRTEQGDSAMYLCASSFTRVDSTGELFFGEGSRLTVL.

The CDR3 nucleotides are TGTGCCACCAGCAGAGGTTTACTAGCGGACCCTGAGACCCAGTACTTC. It yields the protein CATSRGLLADPETQYF. The rearrangement joins TRBV15 to TRBJ2-5, with 8 positions matching TRBD2. The germline V gene has CDR1 LNHNV and CDR2 YYDKDF (reference sequence). The CDR3 sequence is 16 residues long. The junction had 9 bases not matched to a gene; V was cut back by 1 base and J by 5 bases. Full variable domain (remainder filled in from reference TRBV15 and TRBJ2-5): DAMVIQNPRYQVTQFGKPVTLSCSQTLNHNVMYWYQQKSSQAPKLLFHYYDKDFNNEADTPDNFQSRRPNTSFCFLDIRSPGLGDTAMYLCATSRGLLADPETQYFGPGTRLLVL.

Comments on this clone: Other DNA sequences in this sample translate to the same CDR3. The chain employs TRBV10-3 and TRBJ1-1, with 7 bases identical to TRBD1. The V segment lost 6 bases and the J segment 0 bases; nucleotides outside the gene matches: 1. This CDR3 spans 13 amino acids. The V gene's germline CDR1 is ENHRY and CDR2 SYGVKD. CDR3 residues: CAIRGTVNTEAFF. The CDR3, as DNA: TGTGCCATCAGGGGGACAGTGAACACTGAAGCTTTCTTT.

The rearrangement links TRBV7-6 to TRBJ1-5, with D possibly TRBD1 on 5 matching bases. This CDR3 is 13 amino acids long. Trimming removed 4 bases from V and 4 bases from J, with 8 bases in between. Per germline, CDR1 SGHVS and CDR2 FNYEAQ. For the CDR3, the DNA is TGTGCCAGCAGCTGGGACTTAAATCAGCCCCAGCATTTT. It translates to CASSWDLNQPQHF.

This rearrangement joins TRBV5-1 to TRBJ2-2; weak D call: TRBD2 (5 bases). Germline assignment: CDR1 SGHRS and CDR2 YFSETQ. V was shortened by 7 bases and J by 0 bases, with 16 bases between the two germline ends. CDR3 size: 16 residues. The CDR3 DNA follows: TGCGCCAGCCAGAGGACTTCTATCGCGAACACCGGGGAGCTGTTTTTT. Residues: CASQRTSIANTGELFF.

The CDR3 here is CASSLQVDNEQFF. In DNA form, the CDR3 reads TGTGCCAGCAGCTTACAGGTTGACAATGAGCAGTTCTTC. The J gene is TRBJ2-1, the V gene TRBV7-2; D call uncertain. From germline, CDR1 is SGHTA and CDR2 FQGNSA. The V end lost 2 bases, the J end lost 5 bases, and 7 bases lay between the germline ends. The CDR3 runs to 13 residues.

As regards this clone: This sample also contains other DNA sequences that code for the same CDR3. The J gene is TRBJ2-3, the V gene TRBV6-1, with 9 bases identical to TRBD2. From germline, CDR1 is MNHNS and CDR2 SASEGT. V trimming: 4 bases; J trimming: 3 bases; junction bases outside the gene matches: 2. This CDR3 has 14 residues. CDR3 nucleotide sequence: TGTGCCAGCAGTGCCGCGGGAGGGACAGATACGCAGTATTTT. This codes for CASSAAGGTDTQYF.

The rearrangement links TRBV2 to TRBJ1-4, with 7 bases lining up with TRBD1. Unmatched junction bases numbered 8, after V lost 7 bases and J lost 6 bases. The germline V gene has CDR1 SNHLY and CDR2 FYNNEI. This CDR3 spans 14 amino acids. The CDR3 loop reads CASMSRTGDEKLFF. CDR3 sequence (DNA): TGTGCCAGCATGAGTCGGACAGGCGATGAAAAACTGTTTTTT.

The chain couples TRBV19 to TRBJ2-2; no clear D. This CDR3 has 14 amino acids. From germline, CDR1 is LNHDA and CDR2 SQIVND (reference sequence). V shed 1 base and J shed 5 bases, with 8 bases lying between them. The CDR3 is CASSIGEGTGELFF. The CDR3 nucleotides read TGTGCCAGTAGTATAGGGGAAGGGACCGGGGAGCTGTTTTTT.

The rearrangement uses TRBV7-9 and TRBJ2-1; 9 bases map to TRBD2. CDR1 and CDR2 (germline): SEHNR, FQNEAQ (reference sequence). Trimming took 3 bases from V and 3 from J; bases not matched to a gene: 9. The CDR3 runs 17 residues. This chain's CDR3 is CASSLGPLAGVYNEQFF. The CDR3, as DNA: TGTGCCAGCAGCTTGGGCCCTTTAGCGGGGGTCTACAATGAGCAGTTCTTC. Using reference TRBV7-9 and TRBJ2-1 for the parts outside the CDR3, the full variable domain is DTGVSQNPRHKITKRGQNVTFRCDPISEHNRLYWYRQTLGQGPEFLTYFQNEAQLEKSRLLSDRFSAERPKGSFSTLEIQRTEQGDSAMYLCASSLGPLAGVYNEQFFGPGTRLTVL.